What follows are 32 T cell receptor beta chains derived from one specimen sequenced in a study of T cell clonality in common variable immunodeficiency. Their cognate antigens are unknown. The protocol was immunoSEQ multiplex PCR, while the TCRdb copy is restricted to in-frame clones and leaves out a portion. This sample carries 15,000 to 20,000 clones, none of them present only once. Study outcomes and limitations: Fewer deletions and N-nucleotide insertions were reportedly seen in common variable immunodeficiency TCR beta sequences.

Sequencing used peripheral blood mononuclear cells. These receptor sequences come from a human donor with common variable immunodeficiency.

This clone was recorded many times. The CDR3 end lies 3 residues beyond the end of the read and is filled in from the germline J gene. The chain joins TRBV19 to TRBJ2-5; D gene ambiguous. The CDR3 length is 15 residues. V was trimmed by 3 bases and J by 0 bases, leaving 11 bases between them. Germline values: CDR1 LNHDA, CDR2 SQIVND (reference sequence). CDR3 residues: CASSILDGNQETQYF. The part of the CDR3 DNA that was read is TGTGCCAGTAGTATTCTAGACGGCAACCAAGAGACC.

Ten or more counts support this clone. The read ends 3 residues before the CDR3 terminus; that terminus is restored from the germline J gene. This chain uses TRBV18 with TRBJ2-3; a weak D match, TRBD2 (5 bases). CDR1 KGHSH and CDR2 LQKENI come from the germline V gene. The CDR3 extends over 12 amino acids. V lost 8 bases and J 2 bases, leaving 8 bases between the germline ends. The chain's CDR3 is CASRGFTDTQYF. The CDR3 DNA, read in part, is TGTGCCAGCCGAGGGTTCACAGATACG.

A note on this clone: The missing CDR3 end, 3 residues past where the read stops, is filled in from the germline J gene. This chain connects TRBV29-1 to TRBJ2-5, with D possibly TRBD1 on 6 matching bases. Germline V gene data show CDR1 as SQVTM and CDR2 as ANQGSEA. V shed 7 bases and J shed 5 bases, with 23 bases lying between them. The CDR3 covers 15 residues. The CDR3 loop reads CSAPRGRGVGETQYF. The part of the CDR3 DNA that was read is TGCAGCGCACCTAGAGGCAGGGGAGTGGGCGAGACC. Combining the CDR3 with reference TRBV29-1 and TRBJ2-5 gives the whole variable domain SAVISQKPSRDICQRGTSLTIQCQVDSQVTMMFWYRQQPGQSLTLIATANQGSEATYESGFVIDKFPISRPNLTFSTLTVSNMSPEDSSIYLCSAPRGRGVGETQYFGPGTRLLVL.

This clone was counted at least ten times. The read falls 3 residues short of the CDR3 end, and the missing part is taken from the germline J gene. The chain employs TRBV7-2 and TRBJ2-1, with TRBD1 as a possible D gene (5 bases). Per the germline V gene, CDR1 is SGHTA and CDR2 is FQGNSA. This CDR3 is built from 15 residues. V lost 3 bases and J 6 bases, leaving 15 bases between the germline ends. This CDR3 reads CASSFPGFLGNEQFF. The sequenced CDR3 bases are TGTGCCAGCAGCTTTCCAGGGTTTTTGGGCAATGAG.

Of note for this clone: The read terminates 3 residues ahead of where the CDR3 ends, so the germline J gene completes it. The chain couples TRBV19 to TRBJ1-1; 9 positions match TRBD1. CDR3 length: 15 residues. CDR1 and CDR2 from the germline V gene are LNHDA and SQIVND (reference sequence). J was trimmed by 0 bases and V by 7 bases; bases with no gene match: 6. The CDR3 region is CASTPWTGVNTEAFF. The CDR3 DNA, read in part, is TGTGCCAGTACCCCATGGACAGGGGTGAACACTGAA.

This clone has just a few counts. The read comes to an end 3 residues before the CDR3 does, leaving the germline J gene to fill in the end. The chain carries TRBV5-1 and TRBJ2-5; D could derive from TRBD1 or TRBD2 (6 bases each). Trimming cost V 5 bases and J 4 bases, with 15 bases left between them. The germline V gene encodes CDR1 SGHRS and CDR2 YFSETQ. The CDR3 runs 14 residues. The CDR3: CASRTGRRGETQYF. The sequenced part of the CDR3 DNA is TGCGCCAGCAGAACAGGGAGGAGAGGAGAGACC.

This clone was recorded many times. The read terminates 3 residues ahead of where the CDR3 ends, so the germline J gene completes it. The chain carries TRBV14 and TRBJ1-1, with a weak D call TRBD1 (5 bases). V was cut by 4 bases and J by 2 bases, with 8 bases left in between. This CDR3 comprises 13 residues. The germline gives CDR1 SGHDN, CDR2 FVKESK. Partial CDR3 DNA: TGTGCCAGCAGCCGACAGATAAACACTGAA. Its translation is CASSRQINTE. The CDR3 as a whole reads CASSRQINTEAFF.

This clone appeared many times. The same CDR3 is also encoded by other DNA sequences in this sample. Incomplete CDR3 DNA: TGCAGTGCTAACCGAGGGGAGACC. This codes for CSANRGET. The full CDR3 is CSANRGETQYF. The chain couples TRBV20-1 to TRBJ2-5; possibly TRBD2 for D (5 bases). Read sequence stops 3 residues before the CDR3 end, and the germline J gene provides the missing end. Trimming left V 4 bases short and J 5 bases short, with 8 bases between. This CDR3 spans 11 amino acids. Germline lookup yields CDR1 DFQATT and CDR2 SNEGSKA (reference sequence).

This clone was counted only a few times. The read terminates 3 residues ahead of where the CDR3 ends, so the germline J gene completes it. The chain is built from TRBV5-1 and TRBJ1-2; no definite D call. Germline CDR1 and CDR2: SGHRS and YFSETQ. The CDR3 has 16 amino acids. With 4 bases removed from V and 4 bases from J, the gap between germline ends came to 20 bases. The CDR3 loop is CASSPTTPGSVYGYTF. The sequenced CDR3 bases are TGCGCCAGCAGCCCGACCACTCCCGGGTCTGTCTATGGC.

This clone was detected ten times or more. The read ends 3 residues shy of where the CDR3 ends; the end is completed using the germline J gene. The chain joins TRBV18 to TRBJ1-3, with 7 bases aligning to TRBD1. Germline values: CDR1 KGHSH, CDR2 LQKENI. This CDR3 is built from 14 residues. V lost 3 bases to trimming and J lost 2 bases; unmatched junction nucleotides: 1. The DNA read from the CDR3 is TGTGCCAGCTCACCCGACAGGGCTGGAAACACC. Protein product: CASSPDRAGNT. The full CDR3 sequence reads CASSPDRAGNTIYF. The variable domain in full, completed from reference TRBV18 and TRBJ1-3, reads NAGVMQNPRHLVRRRGQEARLRCSPMKGHSHVYWYRQLPEEGLKFMVYLQKENIIDESGMPKERFSAEFPKEGPSILRIQQVVRGDSAAYFCASSPDRAGNTIYFGEGSWLTVV.

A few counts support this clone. CDR3 DNA, as far as it was read: TGTGCCACTGGACAGGGGTTACCCTATAATTCACCC. It yields the protein CATGQGLPYNSP. The full CDR3 sequence reads CATGQGLPYNSPLHF. The rearrangement uses TRBV19 and TRBJ1-6; 9 bases line up with TRBD1. The read halts 3 residues ahead of the CDR3 end, with the missing end drawn from the germline J gene. The CDR3 is made up of 15 amino acids. The junction had 6 bases not matched to a gene; V was cut back by 10 bases and J by 2 bases. Germline V gives CDR1 LNHDA, CDR2 SQIVND (reference sequence).

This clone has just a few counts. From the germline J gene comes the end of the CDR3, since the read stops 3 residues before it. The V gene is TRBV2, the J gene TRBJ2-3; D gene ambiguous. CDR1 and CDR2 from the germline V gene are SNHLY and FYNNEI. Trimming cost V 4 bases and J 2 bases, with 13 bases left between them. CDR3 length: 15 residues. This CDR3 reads CASSASSGTTDTQYF. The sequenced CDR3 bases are TGTGCCAGCAGTGCGTCTAGTGGAACCACAGATACG.

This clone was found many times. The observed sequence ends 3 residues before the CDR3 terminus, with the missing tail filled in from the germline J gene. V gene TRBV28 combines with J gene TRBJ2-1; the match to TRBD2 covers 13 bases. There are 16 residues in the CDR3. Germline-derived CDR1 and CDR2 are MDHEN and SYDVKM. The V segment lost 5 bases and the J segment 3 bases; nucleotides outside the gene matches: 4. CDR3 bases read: TGTGCCAGCAGTCCCCGGACTAGCGGGAGCTACAATGAG. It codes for CASSPRTSGSYNE. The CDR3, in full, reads CASSPRTSGSYNEQFF.

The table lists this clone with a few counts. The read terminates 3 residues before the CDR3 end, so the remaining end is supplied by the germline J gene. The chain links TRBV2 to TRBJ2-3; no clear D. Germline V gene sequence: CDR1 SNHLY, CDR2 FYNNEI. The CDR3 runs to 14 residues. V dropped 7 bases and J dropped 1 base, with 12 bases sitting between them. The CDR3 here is CASNPAVGTDTQYF. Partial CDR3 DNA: TGTGCCAGCAACCCTGCGGTAGGCACAGATACG.

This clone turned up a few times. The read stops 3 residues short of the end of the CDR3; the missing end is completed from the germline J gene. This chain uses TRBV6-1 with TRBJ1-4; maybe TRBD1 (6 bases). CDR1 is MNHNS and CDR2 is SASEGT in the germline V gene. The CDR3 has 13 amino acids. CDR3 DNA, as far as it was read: TGTGCCAGCAGTGCCTGGGGGGGGCCCAAA. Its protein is CASSAWGGPK. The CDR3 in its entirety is CASSAWGGPKLFF.

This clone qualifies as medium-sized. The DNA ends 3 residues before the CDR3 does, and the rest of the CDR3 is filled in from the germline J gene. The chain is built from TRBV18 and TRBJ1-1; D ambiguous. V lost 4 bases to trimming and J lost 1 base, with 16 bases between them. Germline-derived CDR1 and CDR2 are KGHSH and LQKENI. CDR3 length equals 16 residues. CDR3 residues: CASSLYQTKSNTEAFF. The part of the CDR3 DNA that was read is TGTGCCAGCTCACTCTATCAAACCAAATCGAACACTGAA.

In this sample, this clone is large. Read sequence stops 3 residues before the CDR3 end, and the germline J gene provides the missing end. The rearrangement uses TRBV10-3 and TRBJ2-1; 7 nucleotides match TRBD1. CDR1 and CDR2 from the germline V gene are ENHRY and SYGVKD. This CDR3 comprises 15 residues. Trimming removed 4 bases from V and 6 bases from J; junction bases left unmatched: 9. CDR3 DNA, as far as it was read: TGTGCCATCAGTGGTAAGGGGGCTCTTGTCAATGAG. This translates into CAISGKGALVNE. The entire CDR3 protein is CAISGKGALVNEQFF.

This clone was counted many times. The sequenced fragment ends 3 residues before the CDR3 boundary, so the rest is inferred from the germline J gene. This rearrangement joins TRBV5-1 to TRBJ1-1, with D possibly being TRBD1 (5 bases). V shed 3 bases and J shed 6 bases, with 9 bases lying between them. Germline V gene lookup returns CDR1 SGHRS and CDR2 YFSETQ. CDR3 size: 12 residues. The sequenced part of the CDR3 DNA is TGCGCCAGCAGCTCCCCAGGGCCTGAA. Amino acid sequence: CASSSPGPE. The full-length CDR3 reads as CASSSPGPEAFF. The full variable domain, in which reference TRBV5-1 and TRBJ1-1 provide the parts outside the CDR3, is KAGVTQTPRYLIKTRGQQVTLSCSPISGHRSVSWYQQTPGQGLQFLFEYFSETQRNKGNFPGRFSGRQFSNSRSEMNVSTLELGDSALYLCASSSPGPEAFFGQGTRLTVV.

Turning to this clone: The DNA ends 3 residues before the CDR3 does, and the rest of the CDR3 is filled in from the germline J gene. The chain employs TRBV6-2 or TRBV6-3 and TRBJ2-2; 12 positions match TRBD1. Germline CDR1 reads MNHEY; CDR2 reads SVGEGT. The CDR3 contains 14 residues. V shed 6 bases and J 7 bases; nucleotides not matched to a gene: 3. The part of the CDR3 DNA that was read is TGTGCCAGCAGGGGGACAGGGGGCTTCGGGGAG. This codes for CASRGTGGFGE. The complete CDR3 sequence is CASRGTGGFGELFF.

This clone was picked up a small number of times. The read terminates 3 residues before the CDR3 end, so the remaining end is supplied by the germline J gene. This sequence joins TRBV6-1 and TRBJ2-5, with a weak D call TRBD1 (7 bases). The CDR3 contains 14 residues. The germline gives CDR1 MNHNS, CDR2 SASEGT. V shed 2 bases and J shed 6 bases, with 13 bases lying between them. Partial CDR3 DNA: TGTGCCAGCAGTGAACCCCCAGGGGGGAAGACC. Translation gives CASSEPPGGKT. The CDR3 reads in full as CASSEPPGGKTQYF.

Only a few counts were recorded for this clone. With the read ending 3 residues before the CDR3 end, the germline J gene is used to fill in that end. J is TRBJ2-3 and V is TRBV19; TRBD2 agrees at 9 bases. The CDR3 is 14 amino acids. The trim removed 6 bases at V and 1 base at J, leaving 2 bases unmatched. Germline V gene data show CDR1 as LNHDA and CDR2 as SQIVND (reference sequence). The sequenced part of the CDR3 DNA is TGTGCCAGTAGGCGGGGGGGTGGCACAGATACG. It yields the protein CASRRGGGTDT. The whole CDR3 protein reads CASRRGGGTDTQYF.

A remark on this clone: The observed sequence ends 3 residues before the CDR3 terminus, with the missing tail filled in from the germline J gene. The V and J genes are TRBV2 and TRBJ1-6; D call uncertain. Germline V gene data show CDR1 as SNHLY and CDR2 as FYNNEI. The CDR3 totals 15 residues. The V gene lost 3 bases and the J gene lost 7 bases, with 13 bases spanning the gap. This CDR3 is CASSDSGLANSPLHF. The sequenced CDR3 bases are TGTGCCAGCAGTGATTCGGGGTTGGCCAATTCACCC.

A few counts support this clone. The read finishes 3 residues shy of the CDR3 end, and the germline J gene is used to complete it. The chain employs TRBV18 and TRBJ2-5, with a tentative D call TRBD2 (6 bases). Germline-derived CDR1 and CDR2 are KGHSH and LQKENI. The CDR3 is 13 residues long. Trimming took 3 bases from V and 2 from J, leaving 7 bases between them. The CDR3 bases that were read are TGTGCCAGCTCACCGGGACTGCAAGAGACC. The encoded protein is CASSPGLQET. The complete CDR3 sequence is CASSPGLQETQYF.

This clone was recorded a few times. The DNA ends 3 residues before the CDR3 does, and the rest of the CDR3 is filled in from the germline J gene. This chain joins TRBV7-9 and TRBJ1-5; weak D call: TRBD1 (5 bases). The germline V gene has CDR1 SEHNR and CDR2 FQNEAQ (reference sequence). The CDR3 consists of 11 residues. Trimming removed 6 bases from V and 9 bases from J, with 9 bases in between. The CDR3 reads CASSDGGPQHF. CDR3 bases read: TGTGCCAGCAGTGACGGGGGGCCC. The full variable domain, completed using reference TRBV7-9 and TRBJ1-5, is DTGVSQNPRHKITKRGQNVTFRCDPISEHNRLYWYRQTLGQGPEFLTYFQNEAQLEKSRLLSDRFSAERPKGSFSTLEIQRTEQGDSAMYLCASSDGGPQHFGDGTRLSIL.

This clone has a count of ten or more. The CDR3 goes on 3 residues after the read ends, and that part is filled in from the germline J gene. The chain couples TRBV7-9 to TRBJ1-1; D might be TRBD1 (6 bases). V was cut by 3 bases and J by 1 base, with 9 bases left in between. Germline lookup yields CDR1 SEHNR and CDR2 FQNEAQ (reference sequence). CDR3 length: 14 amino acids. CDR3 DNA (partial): TGTGCCAGCAGCTTGGACAGTCCGAACACTGAA. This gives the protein CASSLDSPNTE. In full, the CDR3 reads CASSLDSPNTEAFF.

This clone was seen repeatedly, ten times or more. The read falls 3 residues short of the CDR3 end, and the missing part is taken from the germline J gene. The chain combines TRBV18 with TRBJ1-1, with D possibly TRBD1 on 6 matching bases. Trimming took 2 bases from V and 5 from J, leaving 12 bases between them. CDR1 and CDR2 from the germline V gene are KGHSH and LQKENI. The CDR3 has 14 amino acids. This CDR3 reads CASSPERRGTEAFF. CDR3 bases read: TGTGCCAGCTCACCAGAAAGGAGGGGGACTGAA.

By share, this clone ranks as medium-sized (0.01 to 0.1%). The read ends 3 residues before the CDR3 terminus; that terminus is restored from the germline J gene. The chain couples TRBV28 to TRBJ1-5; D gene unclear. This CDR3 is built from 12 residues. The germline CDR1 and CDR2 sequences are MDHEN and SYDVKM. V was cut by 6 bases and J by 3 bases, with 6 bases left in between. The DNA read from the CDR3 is TGTGCCAGCAGGAGCATCAATCAGCCC. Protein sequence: CASRSINQP. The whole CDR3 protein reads CASRSINQPQHF. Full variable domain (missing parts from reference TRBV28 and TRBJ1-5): DVKVTQSSRYLVKRTGEKVFLECVQDMDHENMFWYRQDPGLGLRLIYFSYDVKMKEKGDIPEGYSVSREKKERFSLILESASTNQTSMYLCASRSINQPQHFGDGTRLSIL.

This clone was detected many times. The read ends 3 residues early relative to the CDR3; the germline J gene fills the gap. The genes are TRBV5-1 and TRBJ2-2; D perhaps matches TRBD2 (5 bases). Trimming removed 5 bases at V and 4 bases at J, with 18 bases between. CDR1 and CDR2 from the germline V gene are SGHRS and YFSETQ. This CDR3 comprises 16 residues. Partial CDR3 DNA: TGCGCCAGCAGTTATTTTAGCGTCATGAGCACCGGGGAG. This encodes CASSYFSVMSTGE. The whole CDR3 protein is CASSYFSVMSTGELFF.

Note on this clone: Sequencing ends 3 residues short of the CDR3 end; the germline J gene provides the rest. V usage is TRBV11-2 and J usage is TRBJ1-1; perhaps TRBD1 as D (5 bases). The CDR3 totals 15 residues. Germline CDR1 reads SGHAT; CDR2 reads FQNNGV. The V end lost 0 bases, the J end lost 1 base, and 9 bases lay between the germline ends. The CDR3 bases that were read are TGTGCCAGCAGCTTAGATGGTGGGGCGAACACTGAA. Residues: CASSLDGGANTE. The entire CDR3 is CASSLDGGANTEAFF.

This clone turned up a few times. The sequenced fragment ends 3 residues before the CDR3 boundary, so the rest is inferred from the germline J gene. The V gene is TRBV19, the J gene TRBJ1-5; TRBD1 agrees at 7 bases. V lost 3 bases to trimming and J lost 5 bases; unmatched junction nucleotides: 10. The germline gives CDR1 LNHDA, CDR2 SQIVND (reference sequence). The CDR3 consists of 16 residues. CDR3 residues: CASSIADRVFDQPQHF. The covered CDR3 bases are TGTGCCAGTAGTATCGCCGACAGGGTGTTCGATCAGCCC.

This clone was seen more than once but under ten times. This CDR3 is CASPGAGAYEQYF. The sequenced part of the CDR3 DNA is TGTGCTAGCCCCGGCGCAGGGGCCTACGAG. The rearrangement joins TRBV7-7 to TRBJ2-7, with a weak D call TRBD1 (6 bases). The sequence runs out 3 residues before the end of the CDR3; the remainder is reconstructed from the germline J gene. This CDR3 has 13 amino acids. Per the germline V gene, CDR1 is SSHAT and CDR2 is FNYEAQ (reference sequence).

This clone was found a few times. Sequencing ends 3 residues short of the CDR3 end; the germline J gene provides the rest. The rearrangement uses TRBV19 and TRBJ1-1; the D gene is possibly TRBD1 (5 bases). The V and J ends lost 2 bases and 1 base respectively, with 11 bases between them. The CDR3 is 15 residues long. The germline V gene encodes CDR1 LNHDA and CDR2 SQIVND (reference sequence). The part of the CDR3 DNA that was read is TGTGCCAGTAGTATACTATCCGGGGGGAACACTGAA. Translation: CASSILSGGNTE. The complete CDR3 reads CASSILSGGNTEAFF.